Shown below are 11 T cell receptor beta chains from a single sample sequenced in a study of PD-1 blockade in classical Hodgkin lymphoma. Assay: immunoSEQ multiplex PCR; the TCRdb copy retains only in-frame clones and omits some. The sample includes about 93,000 clones, 78% of them seen just once. The time point was: cycle 4 day 1 (C4D1), after 6 weeks of nivolumab. Every patient experienced relapse after autologous stem cell transplantation, and brentuximab vedotin exposure varied. Sample: peripheral blood mononuclear cells (PBMCs), taken before the fourth cycle of nivolumab. These receptor sequences come from a human donor with classical Hodgkin lymphoma.

The chain combines TRBV7-9 with TRBJ1-2, with a weak D call TRBD1 (5 bases). The germline gives CDR1 SEHNR, CDR2 FQNEAQ (reference sequence). Trimming stripped 5 bases from V and 7 bases from J, with 20 bases between. The length of the CDR3 is 15 residues. CDR3 in DNA: TGTGCCAGCAGCCCAACGGGGGGGAGAATGGGTGGCTACACCTTC. Translated: CASSPTGGRMGGYTF.

This chain connects TRBV29-1 to TRBJ2-7, with a tentative D call TRBD2 (5 bases). This CDR3 region has 12 residues. Per the germline V gene, CDR1 is SQVTM and CDR2 is ANQGSEA. Between the trimmed V and J ends, which lost 1 base and 1 base, there was a span of 5 bases. CDR3 nucleotide sequence: TGCAGCGTTGAAGGGACTTCCTACGAGCAGTACTTC. Its protein product is CSVEGTSYEQYF.

As DNA, the CDR3 is TGTGCCTGGAGTGTAGGGGCTAATGCCCAATCAGATACGCAGTATTTT. The encoded protein is CAWSVGANAQSDTQYF. V and J are TRBV30 and TRBJ2-3; the D gene is possibly TRBD1 (5 bases). The CDR3 has 16 residues. The V end was cut by 0 bases, the J end by 4 bases, with 17 bases between. Germline V gene lookup returns CDR1 GTSNPN and CDR2 SVGIG (reference sequence).

V gene TRBV27 combines with J gene TRBJ2-5, with 9 bases aligning to TRBD1. Trimming took 2 bases from V and 9 from J; bases not matched to a gene: 10. The length of the CDR3 is 15 residues. Germline CDR1 and CDR2: MNHEY and SMNVEV (reference sequence). Written as DNA, the CDR3 is TGTGCCAGCAGTTTAAAGGCGGGACAGGGTGGAGCCCAGTACTTC. Its protein is CASSLKAGQGGAQYF.

The chain has TRBV9 and TRBJ1-3; D remains unclear. This CDR3 contains 15 residues. With 5 bases removed from V and 0 bases from J, the gap between germline ends came to 12 bases. CDR1 is SGDLS, CDR2 YYNGEE, per germline. In nucleotides, the CDR3 is TGTGCCAGCAGTTCGGACGGGAACTCTGGAAACACCATATATTTT. This sequence encodes CASSSDGNSGNTIYF. Using reference TRBV9 and TRBJ1-3 for the parts outside the CDR3, the full variable domain is DSGVTQTPKHLITATGQRVTLRCSPRSGDLSVYWYQQSLDQGLQFLIQYYNGEERAKGNILERFSAQQFPDLHSELNLSSLELGDSALYFCASSSDGNSGNTIYFGEGSWLTVV.

The V and J genes are TRBV7-9 and TRBJ2-1, with D perhaps being TRBD1 or TRBD2 (6 bases each). The CDR3 has 15 residues. Trimming removed 7 bases at V and 4 bases at J, with 17 bases between. The germline gives CDR1 SEHNR, CDR2 FQNEAQ (reference sequence). The CDR3 region has the DNA TGTGCCAGCAACCTAAGGGGGGTAGGATACAATGAGCAGTTCTTC. Protein product: CASNLRGVGYNEQFF.

The chain is built from TRBV28 and TRBJ1-1, with 8 bases aligning to TRBD1. CDR1 is MDHEN and CDR2 is SYDVKM in the germline V gene. With 8 bases clipped from V and 0 bases from J, the junction kept 5 bases outside the gene matches. The CDR3 has 14 amino acids. The DNA of the CDR3 is TGTGCCAGCGGTCGGACAGGGATGAACACTGAAGCTTTCTTT. Amino acids: CASGRTGMNTEAFF.

V usage is TRBV27 and J usage is TRBJ2-2; possibly TRBD2 for D (6 bases). The CDR3 is 13 amino acids. Germline V gene sequence: CDR1 MNHEY, CDR2 SMNVEV (reference sequence). The V and J ends lost 2 bases and 7 bases respectively, with 8 bases between them. CDR3 loop: CASSLGGSGELFF. CDR3 sequence (DNA): TGTGCCAGCAGTTTAGGAGGGAGCGGGGAGCTGTTTTTT.

The rearrangement links TRBV7-9 to TRBJ2-5, with TRBD1 as a possible D gene (6 bases). The germline CDR1 and CDR2 sequences are SEHNR and FQNEAQ (reference sequence). CDR3 size: 14 residues. V was clipped by 5 bases and J by 5 bases, with 15 bases between them. CDR3 sequence: CASSAPGHWETQYF. The CDR3 bases are TGTGCCAGCAGCGCCCCGGGACACTGGGAGACCCAGTACTTC.

J is TRBJ1-6 and V is TRBV6-1; weak D call: TRBD1 (5 bases). Trimming left V 4 bases short and J 5 bases short, with 9 bases between. CDR3 size: 14 residues. CDR1 is MNHNS, CDR2 SASEGT, per germline. The CDR3 sequence: CASSVGRDNSPLHF. The CDR3 DNA is TGTGCCAGCAGTGTGGGACGGGATAATTCACCCCTCCACTTT.

The gene calls are TRBV7-2 and TRBJ2-5; D tentatively fits TRBD1 or TRBD2 (6 bases each). The germline CDR1 and CDR2 sequences are SGHTA and FQGNSA. Trimming removed 5 bases at V and 0 bases at J, with 10 bases between. This CDR3 region has 14 residues. The CDR3 nucleotides read TGTGCCAGCAGCCGGCGGGACAACCAAGAGACCCAGTACTTC. The encoded protein is CASSRRDNQETQYF.